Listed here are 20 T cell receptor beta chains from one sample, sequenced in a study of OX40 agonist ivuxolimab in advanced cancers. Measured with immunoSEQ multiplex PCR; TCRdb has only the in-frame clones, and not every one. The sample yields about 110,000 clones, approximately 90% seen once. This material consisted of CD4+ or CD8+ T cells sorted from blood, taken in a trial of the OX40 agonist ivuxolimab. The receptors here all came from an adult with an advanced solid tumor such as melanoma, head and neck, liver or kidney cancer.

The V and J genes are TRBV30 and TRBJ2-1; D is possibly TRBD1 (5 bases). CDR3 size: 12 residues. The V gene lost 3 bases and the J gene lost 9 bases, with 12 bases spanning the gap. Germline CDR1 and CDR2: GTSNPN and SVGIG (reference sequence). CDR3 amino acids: CAWRGAFSEQFF. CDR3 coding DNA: TGTGCCTGGAGAGGGGCATTTAGTGAGCAGTTCTTC. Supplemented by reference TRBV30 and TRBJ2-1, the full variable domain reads SQTIHQWPATLVQPVGSPLSLECTVEGTSNPNLYWYRQAAGRGLQLLFYSVGIGQISSEVPQNLSASRPQDRQFILSSKKLLLSDSGFYLCAWRGAFSEQFFGPGTRLTVL.

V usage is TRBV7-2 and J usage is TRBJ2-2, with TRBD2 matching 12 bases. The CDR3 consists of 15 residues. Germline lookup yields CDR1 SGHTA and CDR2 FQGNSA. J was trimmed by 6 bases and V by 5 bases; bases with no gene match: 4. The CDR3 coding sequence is TGTGCCAGCAGCACACGACTAGCGGGGGCCGGGGAGCTGTTTTTT. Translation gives CASSTRLAGAGELFF.

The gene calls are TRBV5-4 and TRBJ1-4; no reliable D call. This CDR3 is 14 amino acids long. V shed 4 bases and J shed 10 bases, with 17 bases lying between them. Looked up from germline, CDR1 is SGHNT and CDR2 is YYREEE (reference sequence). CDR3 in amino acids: CASSLETGRVKLFF. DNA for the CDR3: TGTGCCAGCAGCCTGGAGACCGGGAGGGTAAAACTGTTTTTT.

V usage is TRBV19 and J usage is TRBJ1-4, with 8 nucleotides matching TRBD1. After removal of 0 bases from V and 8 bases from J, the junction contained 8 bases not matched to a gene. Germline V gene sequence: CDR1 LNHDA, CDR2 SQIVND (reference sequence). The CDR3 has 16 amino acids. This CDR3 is CASSIETDRGEEKLFF. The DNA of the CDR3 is TGTGCCAGTAGTATAGAGACCGACAGGGGCGAAGAAAAACTGTTTTTT.

CDR3 sequence: CASSEFSGSLETQYF. For the CDR3, the DNA is TGTGCCAGCAGTGAATTCTCAGGGTCCTTGGAGACCCAGTACTTC. The chain links TRBV25-1 to TRBJ2-5; D perhaps matches TRBD1 (5 bases). Trimming left V 1 base short and J 5 bases short, with 14 bases between. The germline gives CDR1 MGHDK, CDR2 SYGVNS. The CDR3 is 15 residues long. The entire variable domain, with the rest obtained from reference TRBV25-1 and TRBJ2-5, is as follows: EADIYQTPRYLVIGTGKKITLECSQTMGHDKMYWYQQDPGMELHLIHYSYGVNSTEKGDLSSESTVSRIRTEHFPLTLESARPSHTSQYLCASSEFSGSLETQYFGPGTRLLVL.

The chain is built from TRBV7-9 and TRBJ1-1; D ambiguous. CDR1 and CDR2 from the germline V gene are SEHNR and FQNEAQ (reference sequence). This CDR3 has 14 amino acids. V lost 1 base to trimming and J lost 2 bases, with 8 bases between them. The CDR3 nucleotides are TGTGCCAGCAGCTTAGAGGGAAGAAACACTGAAGCTTTCTTT. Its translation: CASSLEGRNTEAFF.

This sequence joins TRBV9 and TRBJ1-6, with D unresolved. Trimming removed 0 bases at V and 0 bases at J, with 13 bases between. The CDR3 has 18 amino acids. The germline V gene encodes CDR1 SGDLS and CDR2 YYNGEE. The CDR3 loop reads CASSVEGRVSSYNSPLHF. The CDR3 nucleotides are TGTGCCAGCAGCGTAGAAGGTCGTGTCAGCTCCTATAATTCACCCCTCCACTTT.

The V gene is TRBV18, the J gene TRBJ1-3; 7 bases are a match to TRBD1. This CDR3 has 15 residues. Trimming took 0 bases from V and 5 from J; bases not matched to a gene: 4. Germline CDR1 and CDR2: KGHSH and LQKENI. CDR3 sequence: CASSPPAGGRNTIYF. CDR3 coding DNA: TGTGCCAGCTCACCACCTGCAGGGGGTAGAAACACCATATATTTT.

Here the CDR3 reads CASSESQKYEQYF. For the CDR3, the DNA is TGCGCCAGCAGTGAATCACAGAAATACGAGCAGTACTTC. The rearrangement links TRBV10-2 to TRBJ2-7; the D is unclear. CDR1 is WSHSY and CDR2 is SAAADI in the germline V gene. V lost 3 bases and J lost 4, with 10 bases in between. CDR3 size: 13 residues.

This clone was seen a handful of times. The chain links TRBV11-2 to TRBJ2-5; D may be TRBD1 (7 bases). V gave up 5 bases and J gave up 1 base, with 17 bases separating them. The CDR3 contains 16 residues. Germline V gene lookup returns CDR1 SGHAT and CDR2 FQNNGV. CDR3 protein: CASSPRRGTVQETQYF. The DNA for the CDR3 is TGTGCCAGCAGCCCTAGGAGGGGGACAGTCCAAGAGACCCAGTACTTC. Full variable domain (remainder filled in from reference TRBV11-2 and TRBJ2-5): EAGVAQSPRYKIIEKRQSVAFWCNPISGHATLYWYQQILGQGPKLLIQFQNNGVVDDSQLPKDRFSAERLKGVDSTLKIQPAKLEDSAVYLCASSPRRGTVQETQYFGPGTRLLVL.

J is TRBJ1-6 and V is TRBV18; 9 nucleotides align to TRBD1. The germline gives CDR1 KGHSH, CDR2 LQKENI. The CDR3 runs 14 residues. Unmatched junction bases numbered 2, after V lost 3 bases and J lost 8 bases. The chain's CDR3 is CASSPGQGDSPLHF. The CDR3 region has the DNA TGTGCCAGCTCACCGGGACAGGGAGATTCACCCCTCCACTTT.

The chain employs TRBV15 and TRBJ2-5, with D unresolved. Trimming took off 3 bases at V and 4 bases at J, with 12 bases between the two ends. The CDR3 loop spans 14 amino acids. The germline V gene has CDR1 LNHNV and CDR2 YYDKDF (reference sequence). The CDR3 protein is CATSRAPLGETQYF. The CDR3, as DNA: TGTGCCACCAGCAGGGCCCCTCTTGGAGAGACCCAGTACTTC.

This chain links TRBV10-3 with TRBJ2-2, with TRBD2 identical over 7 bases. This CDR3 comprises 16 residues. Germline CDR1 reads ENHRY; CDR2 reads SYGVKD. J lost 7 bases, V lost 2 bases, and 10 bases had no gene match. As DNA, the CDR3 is TGTGCCATCAGTGAGGGGAGACTAGCCGCGAACGGGGAGCTGTTTTTT. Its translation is CAISEGRLAANGELFF.

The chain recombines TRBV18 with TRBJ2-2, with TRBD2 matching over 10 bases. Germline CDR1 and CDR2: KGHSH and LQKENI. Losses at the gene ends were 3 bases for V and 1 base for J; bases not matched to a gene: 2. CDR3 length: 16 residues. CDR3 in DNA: TGTGCCAGCTCACCTCGGACTAGCGGGAACACCGGGGAGCTGTTTTTT. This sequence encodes CASSPRTSGNTGELFF.

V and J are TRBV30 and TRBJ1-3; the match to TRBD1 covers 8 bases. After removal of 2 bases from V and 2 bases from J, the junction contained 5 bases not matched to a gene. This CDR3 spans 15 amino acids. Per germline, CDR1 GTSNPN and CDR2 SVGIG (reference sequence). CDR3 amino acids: CAWSPTGGAGNTIYF. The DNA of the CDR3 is TGTGCCTGGAGTCCTACAGGGGGTGCTGGAAACACCATATATTTT.

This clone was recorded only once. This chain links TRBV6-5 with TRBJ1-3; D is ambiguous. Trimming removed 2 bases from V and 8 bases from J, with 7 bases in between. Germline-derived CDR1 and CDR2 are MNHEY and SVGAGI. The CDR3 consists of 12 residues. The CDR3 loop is CASSYRTHTIYF. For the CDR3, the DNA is TGTGCCAGCAGTTACCGGACGCACACCATATATTTT.

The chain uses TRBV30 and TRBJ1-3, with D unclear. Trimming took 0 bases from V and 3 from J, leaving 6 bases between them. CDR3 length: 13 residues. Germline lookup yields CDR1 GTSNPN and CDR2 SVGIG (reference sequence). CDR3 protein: CAWSVGNGNTIYF. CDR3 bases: TGTGCCTGGAGTGTAGGGAATGGAAACACCATATATTTT. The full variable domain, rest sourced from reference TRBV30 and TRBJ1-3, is SQTIHQWPATLVQPVGSPLSLECTVEGTSNPNLYWYRQAAGRGLQLLFYSVGIGQISSEVPQNLSASRPQDRQFILSSKKLLLSDSGFYLCAWSVGNGNTIYFGEGSWLTVV.

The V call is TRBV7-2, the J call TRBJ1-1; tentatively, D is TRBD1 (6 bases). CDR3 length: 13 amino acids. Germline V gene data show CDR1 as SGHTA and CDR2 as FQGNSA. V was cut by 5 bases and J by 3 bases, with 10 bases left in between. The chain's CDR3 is CASSKQGDTEAFF. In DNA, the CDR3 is TGTGCCAGCAGCAAACAGGGAGACACTGAAGCTTTCTTT.

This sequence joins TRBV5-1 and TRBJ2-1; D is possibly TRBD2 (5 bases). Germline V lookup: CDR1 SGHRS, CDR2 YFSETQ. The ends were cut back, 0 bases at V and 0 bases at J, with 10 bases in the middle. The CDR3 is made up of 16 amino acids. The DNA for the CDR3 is TGCGCCAGCAGCTTGGCCCTAGGGAGCTCCTACAATGAGCAGTTCTTC. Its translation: CASSLALGSSYNEQFF.

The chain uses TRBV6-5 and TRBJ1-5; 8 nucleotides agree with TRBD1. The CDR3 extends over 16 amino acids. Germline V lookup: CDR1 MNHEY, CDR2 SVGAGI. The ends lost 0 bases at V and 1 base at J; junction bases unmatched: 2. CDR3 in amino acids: CASSYSGQGSNQPQHF. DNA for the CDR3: TGTGCCAGCAGTTACTCAGGACAGGGCAGCAATCAGCCCCAGCATTTT.